Below are 19 T cell receptor beta chains sequenced from a single sample in a study of cytomegalovirus exposure and HLA in healthy donors (dated by TCRdb to the late 2010s). The library was generated by the immunoSEQ multiplex PCR assay. The multiplex PCR relied on a mix of 60 forward primers for TCR Vbeta segments and 13 reverse primers for TCR Jbeta segments. In its TCRdb copy, this immuneACCESS table keeps in-frame sequences only and misses some clones. Where compared with another copy, unresolved V genes explain less than half of these, and the others have no known cause. The table for this sample lists 100,000 to 150,000 clones; roughly 18% of them were counted only once. The ten largest make up about 3.1% of the sample. Sequenced input: PBMCs. The receptor set was obtained from a female donor in good health and CMV-seropositive.

This clone has a handful of counts. This chain uses TRBV28 with TRBJ1-1, with D uncertain. CDR1 MDHEN and CDR2 SYDVKM come from the germline V gene. Trimming took 2 bases from V and 10 from J, leaving 11 bases between them. The CDR3 covers 12 residues. CDR3 protein: CASSLRFRLAFF. Written as DNA, the CDR3 is TGTGCCAGCAGTTTACGGTTCCGTTTAGCTTTCTTT.

The chain is built from TRBV28 and TRBJ1-2; unclear D gene. Trimming took off 3 bases at V and 8 bases at J, with 10 bases between the two ends. The CDR3 runs to 12 residues. In germline, CDR1 is MDHEN, CDR2 SYDVKM. The CDR3 reads CASSLSGKGYTF. CDR3 sequence (DNA): TGTGCCAGCAGTTTGTCGGGGAAAGGCTACACCTTC.

The chain links TRBV19 to TRBJ1-2, with 7 bases identical to TRBD1. V shed 3 bases, J shed 2 bases, and the junction held 6 bases outside the gene matches. The germline gives CDR1 LNHDA, CDR2 SQIVND (reference sequence). This CDR3 contains 15 residues. The CDR3 region has the DNA TGTGCCAGTAGTATCTCCGGAGGGGGCAACTATGGCTACACCTTC. Protein product: CASSISGGGNYGYTF.

The chain couples TRBV4-3 to TRBJ2-3; TRBD2 matches at 13 bases. The germline V gene has CDR1 LGHNA and CDR2 YSLEER. The CDR3 is made up of 16 amino acids. The V gene end was trimmed by 3 bases and the J gene end by 3 bases; junction bases not matched to a gene: 3. The CDR3 spells CASSQGLAGITDTQYF. Here the CDR3 DNA reads TGCGCCAGCAGCCAGGGACTAGCGGGAATAACAGATACGCAGTATTTT.

Only a few counts were recorded for this clone. The chain's CDR3 is CASSPPLGQFNTEAFF. CDR3 nucleotides: TGTGCCAGCTCACCACCTTTGGGACAGTTTAACACTGAAGCTTTCTTT. The chain couples TRBV18 to TRBJ1-1; TRBD1 matches at 7 bases. CDR1 and CDR2 from the germline V gene are KGHSH and LQKENI. The junction had 6 bases not matched to a gene; V was cut back by 0 bases and J by 2 bases. The CDR3 has 16 amino acids.

The CDR3 is CASSYPPGGTDTQYF. CDR3 sequence (DNA): TGTGCCAGCAGCTACCCTCCGGGGGGAACAGATACGCAGTATTTT. The chain combines TRBV7-2 with TRBJ2-3; 7 bases line up with TRBD2. Trimming at V came to 4 bases and at J to 3 bases, leaving 7 bases not matched to a gene. Germline CDR1 is SGHTA and CDR2 is FQGNSA. The CDR3 runs to 15 residues. The whole variable domain, remainder taken from reference TRBV7-2 and TRBJ2-3, is GAGVSQSPSNKVTEKGKDVELRCDPISGHTALYWYRQSLGQGLEFLIYFQGNSAPDKSGLPSDRFSAERTGGSVSTLTIQRTQQEDSAVYLCASSYPPGGTDTQYFGPGTRLTVL.

This clone showed up just a few times. The V call is TRBV29-1, the J call TRBJ2-1, with D uncertain. The CDR3 sequence is 14 residues long. The ends were cut back, 4 bases at V and 9 bases at J, with 19 bases in the middle. The V gene's germline CDR1 is SQVTM and CDR2 ANQGSEA. The CDR3 bases are TGCAGCGTTGTTAGGCCCCTAGATTTGGCTGAGCAGTTCTTC. The encoded protein is CSVVRPLDLAEQFF.

V usage is TRBV29-1 and J usage is TRBJ2-5, with 7 bases that match TRBD2. The CDR3 loop spans 11 amino acids. Per germline, CDR1 SQVTM and CDR2 ANQGSEA. CDR3 residues: CRGGSGETQYF. The CDR3 bases are TGCAGGGGGGGTAGCGGGGAGACCCAGTACTTC.

This chain connects TRBV4-1 to TRBJ2-4, with 8 bases matching TRBD2. The germline CDR1 and CDR2 sequences are MGHRA and YSYEKL. J lost 0 bases, V lost 0 bases, and 4 bases had no gene match. CDR3 length: 17 amino acids. CDR3 DNA: TGCGCCAGCAGCCAAGATCGAGCGGGGGCAGCCAAAAACATTCAGTACTTC. This encodes CASSQDRAGAAKNIQYF.

V and J are TRBV10-3 and TRBJ2-1; 8 bases fit TRBD1. The CDR3 is made up of 14 amino acids. Germline trimming cut 6 bases from V and 4 bases from J; bases unmatched to any gene: 5. CDR1 and CDR2 from the germline V gene are ENHRY and SYGVKD. The CDR3: CAIRPGQVYNEQFF. The CDR3, as DNA: TGTGCCATCAGGCCGGGACAGGTATACAATGAGCAGTTCTTC.

The J gene is TRBJ1-2, the V gene TRBV5-8; D is ambiguous. Per germline, CDR1 SGHTS and CDR2 YDEGEE. The CDR3 spans 16 residues. Deletions cut 2 bases from V and 1 base from J, with 15 bases between. The CDR3 loop is CASSFRMGGVNYGYTF. The CDR3 nucleotides are TGTGCCAGCAGCTTTCGGATGGGCGGGGTTAACTATGGCTACACCTTC.

This clone has more than one count but fewer than ten. The chain is built from TRBV4-3 and TRBJ2-3; the D gene is possibly TRBD2 (6 bases). The V gene lost 0 bases and the J gene lost 3 bases, with 19 bases spanning the gap. The CDR3 is made up of 18 amino acids. Germline CDR1 reads LGHNA; CDR2 reads YSLEER. CDR3 coding DNA: TGCGCCAGCAGCCAAGATCGGGGGATAGACGGTGGGACAGATACGCAGTATTTT. It encodes CASSQDRGIDGGTDTQYF.

In nucleotides, the CDR3 is TGTGCCAGCAGCCAAGATACTAGAGGGAAAGAGACCCAGTACTTC. This encodes CASSQDTRGKETQYF. The rearrangement joins TRBV4-2 to TRBJ2-5; maybe TRBD2 (5 bases). CDR3 length: 15 residues. Germline values: CDR1 LGHNA, CDR2 YNFKEQ. V lost 0 bases, J lost 3 bases, and 11 bases lay in between.

The chain joins TRBV6-5 to TRBJ1-2; 7 nucleotides match TRBD1. Germline V CDR1 and CDR2: MNHEY, SVGAGI. This CDR3 contains 15 residues. The ends lost 2 bases at V and 4 bases at J; junction bases unmatched: 7. CDR3 residues: CASSYRGLTAYGYTF. DNA of the CDR3: TGTGCCAGCAGTTACAGGGGGCTTACCGCCTATGGCTACACCTTC.

Only a few counts were recorded for this clone. The V and J genes are TRBV7-2 and TRBJ2-1; TRBD2 matches 8 bases. The trim removed 5 bases at V and 6 bases at J, leaving 9 bases unmatched. The V gene's germline CDR1 is SGHTA and CDR2 FQGNSA. CDR3 length equals 15 residues. The chain's CDR3 is CASSKGLVMGNEQFF. The CDR3, as DNA: TGTGCCAGCAGCAAGGGACTAGTAATGGGCAATGAGCAGTTCTTC.

This clone has more than one count but fewer than ten. The gene calls are TRBV5-1 and TRBJ2-2; D is unresolved. V was cut by 1 base and J by 4 bases, with 14 bases left in between. This CDR3 has 16 residues. Germline V gene data show CDR1 as SGHRS and CDR2 as YFSETQ. CDR3 nucleotides: TGCGCCAGCAGCTTGAAAGCCCAACTTGCCACCGGGGAGCTGTTTTTT. Its protein product is CASSLKAQLATGELFF.

This clone showed up just a few times. CDR3: CASSRSTGNYGYTF. The CDR3 bases are TGCGCCAGCAGCCGTTCGACAGGGAACTATGGCTACACCTTC. This chain connects TRBV4-3 to TRBJ1-2; 7 nucleotides line up with TRBD1. The CDR3 is 14 amino acids. Germline V gene sequence: CDR1 LGHNA, CDR2 YSLEER. Losses at the gene ends were 4 bases for V and 2 bases for J; bases not matched to a gene: 4.

The rearrangement links TRBV4-3 to TRBJ1-2; 8 positions agree with TRBD1. CDR1 and CDR2 (germline): LGHNA, YSLEER. The CDR3 loop spans 15 amino acids. The trim removed 2 bases at V and 4 bases at J, leaving 6 bases unmatched. CDR3: CASSQRDRGGYGYTF. CDR3 sequence (DNA): TGCGCCAGCAGCCAACGAGACAGGGGAGGCTATGGCTACACCTTC.

This clone was counted only a few times. The chain is built from TRBV13 and TRBJ1-1, with a weak D call TRBD1 (5 bases). V was clipped by 5 bases and J by 11 bases, with 18 bases between them. The V gene's germline CDR1 is PRHDT and CDR2 FYEKMQ (reference sequence). The CDR3 has 13 amino acids. The DNA of the CDR3 is TGTGCCAGCAGCGCACATCCGGGGACTTATGCTTTCTTT. Translating it yields CASSAHPGTYAFF. Combining the CDR3 with reference TRBV13 and TRBJ1-1 gives the whole variable domain AAGVIQSPRHLIKEKRETATLKCYPIPRHDTVYWYQQGPGQDPQFLISFYEKMQSDKGSIPDRFSAQQFSDYHSELNMSSLELGDSALYFCASSAHPGTYAFFGQGTRLTVV.